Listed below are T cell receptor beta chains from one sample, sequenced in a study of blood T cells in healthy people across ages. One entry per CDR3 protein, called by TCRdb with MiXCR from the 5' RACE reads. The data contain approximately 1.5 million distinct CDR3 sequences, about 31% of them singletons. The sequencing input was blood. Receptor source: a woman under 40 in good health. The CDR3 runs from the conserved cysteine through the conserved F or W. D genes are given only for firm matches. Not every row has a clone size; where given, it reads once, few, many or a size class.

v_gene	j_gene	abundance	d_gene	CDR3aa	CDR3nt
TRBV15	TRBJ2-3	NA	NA	CATVGGMADTQYF	TGTGCCACCGTGGGCGGTATGGCCGATACGCAGTATTTT
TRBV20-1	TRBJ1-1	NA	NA	CSARDPKKNTEAFF	TGCAGTGCTAGAGATCCCAAGAAAAACACTGAAGCTTTCTTT
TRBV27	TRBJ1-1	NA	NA	CASSLIFGTGTEAFF	TGTGCCAGCAGTTTAATATTCGGGACGGGCACTGAAGCTTTCTTT
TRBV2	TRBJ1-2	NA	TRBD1	CASSLSVGTGLYGYTF	TGTGCCAGCAGCCTATCAGTGGGGACAGGGTTATATGGCTACACCTTC
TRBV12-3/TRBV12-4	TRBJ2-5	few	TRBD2	CASSLVGRGVKQETQYF	TGTGCCAGCAGTTTAGTCGGGCGGGGGGTAAAACAAGAGACCCAGTACTTC
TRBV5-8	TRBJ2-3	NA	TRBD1	CASSLKQGIDTQYF	TGTGCCAGCAGCTTGAAACAGGGGATAGATACGCAGTATTTT
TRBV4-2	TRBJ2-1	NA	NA	CASSQEDFEGENEQFF	TGTGCCAGCAGTCAAGAAGACTTCGAGGGGGAGAATGAGCAGTTCTTC
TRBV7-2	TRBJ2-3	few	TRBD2	CASSSSRGGEGDTQYF	TGTGCCAGCAGCTCGAGCCGGGGGGGCGAGGGAGATACGCAGTATTTT
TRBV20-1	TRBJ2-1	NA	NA	CSARDYRNEQFF	TGCAGTGCTAGAGATTATCGGAATGAGCAGTTCTTC
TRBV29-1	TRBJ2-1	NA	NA	CSGKIGGGSYNERFF	TGCAGCGGGAAAATCGGCGGTGGGTCATACAATGAGCGGTTCTTC
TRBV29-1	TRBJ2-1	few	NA	CSVVYTIPDNEQFF	TGCAGCGTAGTGTACACGATTCCTGACAATGAGCAGTTCTTC
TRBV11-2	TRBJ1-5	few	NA	CASSLDIGYNQPQHF	TGTGCCAGCAGCTTAGATATAGGCTACAATCAGCCCCAGCATTTT
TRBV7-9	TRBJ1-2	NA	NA	CASSLSLEARGYTF	TGTGCCAGCAGCTTATCCCTAGAGGCGCGTGGCTACACCTTC
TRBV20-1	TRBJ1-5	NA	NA	CSARGDTNQPQHF	TGCAGTGCTAGAGGGGACACAAATCAGCCCCAGCATTTT
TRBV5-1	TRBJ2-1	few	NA	CASSLSSGLYNEQFF	TGTGCCAGCAGTTTATCAAGCGGGTTATACAATGAGCAGTTCTTC
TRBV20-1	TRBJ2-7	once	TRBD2	CSARPTSGVSYEQYF	TGCAGTGCTAGACCTACTAGCGGGGTTTCCTACGAGCAGTACTTC
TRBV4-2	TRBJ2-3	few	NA	CASSQGGRQQITDTQYF	TGTGCCAGCAGCCAAGGTGGTCGTCAACAGATCACAGATACGCAGTATTTT
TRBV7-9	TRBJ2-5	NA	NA	CASNYVRSGETQYF	TGCGCCAGCAACTACGTTAGATCCGGGGAGACCCAGTACTTC
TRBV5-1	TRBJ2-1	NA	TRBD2	CASSPGGTSGIIVPFF	TGCGCCAGCAGCCCGGGGGGAACTAGCGGGATAATTGTACCGTTCTTC
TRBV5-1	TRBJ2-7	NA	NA	CASSLRGGSRYEQYF	TGCGCCAGCAGCTTGCGAGGGGGGTCCCGATACGAGCAGTACTTC
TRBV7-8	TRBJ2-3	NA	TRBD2	CASSLFASGGLSQYF	TGTGCCAGCAGCTTATTTGCTAGCGGGGGCTTGTCGCAGTATTTT
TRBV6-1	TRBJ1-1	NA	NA	CASAGEAFF	TGTGCCAGCGCAGGCGAAGCTTTCTTT
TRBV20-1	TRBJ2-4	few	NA	CSARSTLAKNIQYF	TGCAGTGCTAGATCGACTCTAGCCAAAAACATTCAGTACTTC
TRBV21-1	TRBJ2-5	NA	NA	CASSNRPCETQYF	TGTGCCAGCAGCAATAGGCCTTGTGAGACCCAGTACTTC
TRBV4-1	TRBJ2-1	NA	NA	CASSLHPAGSSYNEQFF	TGCGCCAGCAGCCTCCATCCGGCGGGAAGCTCCTACAATGAGCAGTTCTTC
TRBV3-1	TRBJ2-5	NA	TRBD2	CASSQAGRGGEETQYF	TGTGCCAGCAGCCAGGCGGGACGGGGGGGCGAGGAGACCCAGTACTTC
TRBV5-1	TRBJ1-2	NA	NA	CASRGASYTGTNYGYTF	TGCGCCAGCAGAGGGGCGTCGTACACAGGGACTAACTATGGCTACACCTTC
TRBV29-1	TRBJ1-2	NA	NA	CSVQGIYGYTF	TGCAGCGTCCAGGGGATCTATGGCTACACCTTC
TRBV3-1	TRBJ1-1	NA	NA	CASSARQEANTEAFF	TGTGCCAGCAGCGCTCGACAGGAGGCGAACACTGAAGCTTTCTTT
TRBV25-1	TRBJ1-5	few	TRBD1	CASRGQGASQPQHF	TGTGCCAGCAGGGGACAGGGGGCGAGTCAGCCCCAGCATTTT
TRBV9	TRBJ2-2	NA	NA	CASQKPATGELFF	TGTGCCAGCCAGAAACCCGCGACCGGGGAGCTGTTTTTT
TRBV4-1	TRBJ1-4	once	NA	CASSQGRTANEKLFF	TGCGCCAGCAGCCAAGGAAGGACAGCAAATGAAAAACTGTTTTTT
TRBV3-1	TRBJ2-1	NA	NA	CASSRTPSASPYNEQFF	TGTGCCAGCAGCCGGACCCCTAGCGCGTCCCCCTACAATGAGCAGTTCTTC
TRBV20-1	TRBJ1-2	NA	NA	CRPLDLLNYGYTF	TGCAGACCTTTGGACCTACTAAACTATGGCTACACCTTC
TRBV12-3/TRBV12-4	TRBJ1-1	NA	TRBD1	CASSSTMDRVTEAFF	TGTGCCAGCAGTTCCACGATGGACAGGGTAACTGAAGCTTTCTTT
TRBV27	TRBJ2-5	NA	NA	CASSLAGAKYQETQYF	TGTGCCAGCAGTCTGGCAGGGGCCAAGTACCAAGAGACCCAGTACTTC